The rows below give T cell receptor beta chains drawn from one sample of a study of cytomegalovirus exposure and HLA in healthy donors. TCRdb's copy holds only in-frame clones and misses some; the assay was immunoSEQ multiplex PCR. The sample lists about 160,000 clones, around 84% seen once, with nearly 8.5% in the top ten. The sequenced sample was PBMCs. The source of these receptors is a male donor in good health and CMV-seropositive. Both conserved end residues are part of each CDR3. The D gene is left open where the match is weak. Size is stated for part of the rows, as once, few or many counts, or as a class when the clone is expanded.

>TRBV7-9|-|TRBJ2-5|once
TGTGCCAGCAGCTTAGTTCGGTTCGACCAAGAGACCCAGTACTTC
CASSLVRFDQETQYF
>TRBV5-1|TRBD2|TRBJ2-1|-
TGCGCCAGCAGCTTGGCGGTCGCGGGGGTAGGTGAGCAGTTCTTC
CASSLAVAGVGEQFF
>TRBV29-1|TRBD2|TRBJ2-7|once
TGCAGCGTTAAGAGAGACCCAGGGACTAGCGGACCCTACGAGCAGTACTTC
CSVKRDPGTSGPYEQYF
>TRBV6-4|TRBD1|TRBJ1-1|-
TGTGCCAGCAGTCCTGATGCTCCGGGACAGTTTAACACTGAAGCTTTCTTT
CASSPDAPGQFNTEAFF
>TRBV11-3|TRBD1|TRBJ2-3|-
TGTGCCAGCAGCTTCGCAGGGGGCCCAGATACGCAGTATTTT
CASSFAGGPDTQYF
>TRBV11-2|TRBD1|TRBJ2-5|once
TGTGCCAGCAGCGCCGGACAGGGGGGACAAGAGACCCAGTACTTC
CASSAGQGGQETQYF
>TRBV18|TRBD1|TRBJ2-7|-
TGTGCCAGCTCACCTCAGACCGGGACAGGGGGCATCTACGAGCAGTACTTC
CASSPQTGTGGIYEQYF
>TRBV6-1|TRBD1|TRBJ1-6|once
TGTGCCAGCGCGGACAGGATATATAATTCACCCCTCCACTTT
CASADRIYNSPLHF
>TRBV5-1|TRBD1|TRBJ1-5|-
TGCGCCAGCAGCCCTGGACAGGGGAGCAATCAGCCCCAGCATTTT
CASSPGQGSNQPQHF
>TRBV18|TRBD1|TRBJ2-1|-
TGTGCCAGCTCACCAGGGGGACAGGCCTTCAATGAGCAGTTCTTC
CASSPGGQAFNEQFF
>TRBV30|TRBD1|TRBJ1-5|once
TGTGCCTGGAGTGTAGAGGGGGCTCGTCAGCCCCAGCATTTT
CAWSVEGARQPQHF